This TCR beta chain was identified in a study of T cell responses to AZD1222 COVID-19 vaccine (dated by TCRdb to about 2021). Context from the whole study: TCR sequencing covered about 230 trial participants: 207 given two doses of AZD1222 and 26 given two doses of MenACWY control vaccine. Enrollment into the trials was organized by age into subgroups of 18-55, 56-69 and 70-plus years, and those subgroups contained about 160, 30 and 59 TCR-sequenced participants, respectively. Broader findings and caveats from the paper: After two AZD1222 doses, spike-specific TCR breadth and depth were significantly higher than at day 0 and than in MenACWY recipients. Nearly half of unique spike-specific TCRs reportedly recognized epitopes outside regions mutated in the B.1.351 and B.1.1.7 variants. Because no day 14 peak-response samples were available, the repertoires could be characterized only after the peak T cell response. The 56-69-year group was small, and its depth increase did not reach significance, likely because of low power. Participants were mostly white British and included more females than males, and it was suggested by the authors that clonal diversity may have been underestimated. Conclusions about previously exposed vaccinees are limited because only a handful of AZD1222 recipients were SARS-CoV-2 seropositive at baseline. The whole spike protein was spanned by vaccine-associated CD4 TCRs, and dominant responses were seen in regions 160-218 and 743-854.

This specimen's time point label, per the study, means: about 28 days (+/-7) after the second vaccine dose. AZD1222 recipients with second doses at about 4 weeks or about 12 weeks were pooled, because spike-specific TCR depth and breadth did not differ between schedules. Samples from vaccinated people were obtained from the UK trials COV001 and COV002, which included a single-blind randomized controlled phase 2/3 trial of AZD1222 (ChAdOx1 nCoV-19) in healthy adults. For TCRbeta chain sequencing, PBMC samples from trial participants were taken at day 0 and at day 28 after the second dose. CDR1 and CDR2 are read off the germline V gene (reference sequence) as SGHNT and YYREEE. Inclusive of the bounding cysteine and phenylalanine, the CDR3 is 16 residues long. Just the 48-base CDR3 DNA is kept, in frame starting at base 1. The V and J ends are trimmed by 0 bases and 5 bases, leaving 17 bases between them.

For this clone: The antigen this receptor binds is unknown. Per-base qualities were not stored, and no clone one base away is much larger.

The CDR3 regions of human TCRbeta chains were analyzed by immunosequencing. The study's processing was this. TCRs in the repertoires were compared against a reference library of SARS-CoV-2-specific TCRs that had been generated with the MIRA antigen-specificity platform. Breadth was defined as the fraction of unique TCRs that were SARS-CoV-2-associated, and depth was defined as the fraction of total T cells that were SARS-CoV-2-associated. Using the MIRA data, every spike-specific TCR was mapped to the spike region that the TCR reacted to and assigned to either a CD4 or a CD8 class. Log10-transformed breadth and depth values were compared by one-way ANOVA with Sidak's multiple comparisons tests. Held by TCRdb, this immuneACCESS table contains in-frame sequences only and omits some clones. Under half of the omission traces to an unresolved V gene where checked; the cause of the rest is unknown. The V and J calls and clone size are taken from that table; D and trimming were inferred from the DNA. The sample contains 40,000 to 60,000 clones, 70% to 90% of them found a single time. The ten largest account for 1% to 1.3% of the sample.

Sequences were derived from peripheral blood, sampled 28 days after the second AZD1222 dose. This TCR was recovered from an adult who received the AZD1222 COVID-19 vaccine. The rearrangement combines TRBV5-4 with TRBJ1-2; possibly the D gene is TRBD1, per 5 matching bases. The CDR3 protein is CASSLAPGGAIYGYTF. The sequenced DNA is TGTGCCAGCAGCTTGGCGCCAGGAGGGGCTATTTATGGCTACACCTTC.